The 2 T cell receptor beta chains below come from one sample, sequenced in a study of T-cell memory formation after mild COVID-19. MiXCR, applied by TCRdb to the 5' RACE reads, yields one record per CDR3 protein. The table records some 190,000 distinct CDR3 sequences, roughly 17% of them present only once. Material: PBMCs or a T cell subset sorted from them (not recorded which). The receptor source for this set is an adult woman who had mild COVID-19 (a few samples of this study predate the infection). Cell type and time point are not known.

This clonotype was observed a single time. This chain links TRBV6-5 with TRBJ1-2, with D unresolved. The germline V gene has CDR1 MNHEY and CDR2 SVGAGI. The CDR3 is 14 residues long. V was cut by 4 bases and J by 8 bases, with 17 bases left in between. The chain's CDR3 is CASSSGRYFEGYTF. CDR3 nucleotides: TGTGCCAGCAGTTCGGGCCGATACTTCGAGGGCTACACCTTC.

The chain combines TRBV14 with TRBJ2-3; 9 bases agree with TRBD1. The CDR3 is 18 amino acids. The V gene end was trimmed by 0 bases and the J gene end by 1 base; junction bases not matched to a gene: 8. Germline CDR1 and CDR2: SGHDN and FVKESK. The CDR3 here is CASSQDHGTGIRTDTQYF. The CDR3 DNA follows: TGTGCCAGCAGCCAAGATCATGGGACAGGGATTCGCACAGATACGCAGTATTTT.